This entry describes one TCR beta chain. The repertoire was sequenced with immunoSEQ multiplex PCR; TCRdb's copy has only in-frame clones and lacks some. The sample carries 100,000 or so clones, 83% recorded once. The sample originates from a study of control samples from healthy donors and cancer patients. V shed 3 bases and J 4 bases; nucleotides not matched to a gene: 7. The germline gives CDR1 LNHDA, CDR2 SQIVND (reference sequence). The CDR3 sequence is 16 residues long. The chain joins TRBV19 to TRBJ2-1; 9 bases are a match to TRBD2. The receptor was derived from a woman aged 45-60 years in good health. The source material was blood. The CDR3 here is CASSILAGGPYNEQFF. CDR3 sequence (DNA): TGTGCCAGTAGTATTTTGGCGGGGGGGCCTTACAATGAGCAGTTCTTC.